Below are 15 T cell receptor beta chains sequenced from a single sample in a study of T cell changes during pregnancy in multiple sclerosis. Sequencing was performed with immunoSEQ multiplex PCR; in TCRdb, only in-frame clones are kept and a portion is missing. The top ten hold around 1.8% of the sample, which has roughly 90,000 clones, 85% to 95% seen once. Sequencing used peripheral blood, obtained in the first trimester of pregnancy. The source is a female donor in good health, enrolled as a control in a pregnancy study.

The chain joins TRBV14 to TRBJ2-4, with TRBD1 matching 7 bases. V lost 1 base to trimming and J lost 6 bases; unmatched junction nucleotides: 3. Germline assignment: CDR1 SGHDN and CDR2 FVKESK. The CDR3 has 14 amino acids. The CDR3 region is CASSQVTGLNIQYF. The CDR3 nucleotides read TGTGCCAGCAGCCAAGTGACAGGGCTAAACATTCAGTACTTC.

The J gene is TRBJ2-3, the V gene TRBV9; TRBD2 matches at 7 bases. In germline, CDR1 is SGDLS, CDR2 YYNGEE. V lost 0 bases, J lost 3 bases, and 4 bases stayed unmatched. The CDR3 covers 15 residues. The chain's CDR3 is CASSVGGGWTDTQYF. DNA for the CDR3: TGTGCCAGCAGCGTAGGGGGGGGATGGACAGATACGCAGTATTTT.

This chain links TRBV10-3 with TRBJ1-6, with 11 bases matching TRBD1. With 6 bases clipped from V and 3 bases from J, the junction kept 4 bases outside the gene matches. Germline loops: CDR1 ENHRY, CDR2 SYGVKD. There are 16 residues in the CDR3. The CDR3 DNA reads TGTGCCATCAGGAGGGGACAGGGGGACTATAATTCACCCCTCCACTTT. Translating gives CAIRRGQGDYNSPLHF.

This chain joins TRBV6-5 and TRBJ1-2, with D possibly TRBD1 on 5 matching bases. This CDR3 contains 14 residues. From germline, CDR1 is MNHEY and CDR2 SVGAGI. Trimming pared 3 bases from V and 6 bases from J, leaving 14 bases between. The CDR3 DNA reads as TGTGCCAGCAGTTATATTGGGGGGAACGATGGCTACACCTTC. This translates into CASSYIGGNDGYTF.

J is TRBJ2-1 and V is TRBV11-2, with D perhaps TRBD2 (6 bases). Deletions cut 5 bases from V and 5 bases from J, with 19 bases between. The germline V gene has CDR1 SGHAT and CDR2 FQNNGV. The CDR3 is 16 residues long. CDR3 sequence: CASSDLAITRHNEQFF. For the CDR3, the DNA is TGTGCCAGCAGCGATCTAGCGATAACTCGCCACAATGAGCAGTTCTTC.

V and J are TRBV6-5 and TRBJ1-1, with 9 bases identical to TRBD1. This CDR3 region has 15 residues. Germline values: CDR1 MNHEY, CDR2 SVGAGI. Trimming removed 0 bases from V and 4 bases from J; junction bases left unmatched: 3. CDR3 in amino acids: CASSYSRTGVTEAFF. The CDR3 DNA sequence: TGTGCCAGCAGTTACTCCCGGACAGGGGTCACTGAAGCTTTCTTT.

This chain links TRBV4-1 with TRBJ2-2, with 11 bases fitting TRBD2. Germline V gives CDR1 MGHRA, CDR2 YSYEKL. J lost 0 bases, V lost 1 base, and 4 bases had no gene match. This CDR3 contains 18 residues. The CDR3 bases are TGCGCCAGCAGCCAAGGCGCGACTAGCGGGGCGAACACCGGGGAGCTGTTTTTT. This translates into CASSQGATSGANTGELFF.

V usage is TRBV5-8 and J usage is TRBJ2-7, with TRBD2 matching over 10 bases. Germline loops: CDR1 SGHTS, CDR2 YDEGEE. The CDR3 has 14 residues. With 6 bases clipped from V and 4 bases from J, the junction kept 7 bases outside the gene matches. The CDR3, as DNA: TGTGCCAGCACCCTTCCGGGACTAGCGTACGAGCAGTACTTC. Residues: CASTLPGLAYEQYF.

This chain uses TRBV4-1 with TRBJ1-2, with D maybe TRBD1 (5 bases). The CDR3 totals 15 residues. CDR1 and CDR2 from the germline V gene are MGHRA and YSYEKL. V gave up 0 bases and J gave up 2 bases, with 10 bases separating them. The CDR3 protein is CASSQDRQRNYGYTF. The CDR3 DNA reads TGCGCCAGCAGCCAAGATCGACAGAGGAACTATGGCTACACCTTC.

The chain carries TRBV27 and TRBJ2-7; possibly TRBD2 for D (5 bases). Germline V CDR1 and CDR2: MNHEY, SMNVEV (reference sequence). The CDR3 is made up of 15 amino acids. Between the trimmed V and J ends, which lost 6 bases and 0 bases, there was a span of 15 bases. In DNA, the CDR3 is TGTGCCAGCAGGGGCCGGGGTAGTAGCTCCTACGAGCAGTACTTC. Translating gives CASRGRGSSSYEQYF.

J is TRBJ1-3 and V is TRBV29-1; TRBD1 is a possible D gene (5 bases). Germline lookup yields CDR1 SQVTM and CDR2 ANQGSEA. Between the trimmed V and J ends, which lost 3 bases and 4 bases, there was a span of 13 bases. The CDR3 is 14 residues long. The CDR3 DNA reads as TGCAGCGTTGAGCCATCAGGGTCAGGAAACACCATATATTTT. Translation gives CSVEPSGSGNTIYF.

The DNA for the CDR3 is TGTGCCTGGAAGGGGACCTACGAGCAGTACTTC. Amino acids: CAWKGTYEQYF. This chain links TRBV30 with TRBJ2-7; possibly TRBD1 for D (5 bases). This CDR3 region has 11 residues. CDR1 and CDR2 from the germline V gene are GTSNPN and SVGIG (reference sequence). V was cut by 4 bases and J by 2 bases, with 6 bases left in between.

V and J are TRBV7-9 and TRBJ2-3, with unresolved D. Deletions cut 0 bases from V and 6 bases from J, with 7 bases between. The CDR3 covers 13 residues. The germline V gene encodes CDR1 SEHNR and CDR2 FQNEAQ (reference sequence). The CDR3 nucleotides read TGTGCCAGCAGCTTAGCTACCGCGGATACGCAGTATTTT. Protein: CASSLATADTQYF. Supplemented by reference TRBV7-9 and TRBJ2-3, the full variable domain reads DTGVSQNPRHKITKRGQNVTFRCDPISEHNRLYWYRQTLGQGPEFLTYFQNEAQLEKSRLLSDRFSAERPKGSFSTLEIQRTEQGDSAMYLCASSLATADTQYFGPGTRLTVL.

CDR3 residues: CASIQGAGKRQPQHF. CDR3 nucleotide sequence: TGTGCCAGCATCCAAGGGGCAGGGAAACGGCAGCCCCAGCATTTT. The rearrangement joins TRBV28 to TRBJ1-5; the D gene is possibly TRBD1 (5 bases). This CDR3 is built from 15 residues. In germline, CDR1 is MDHEN, CDR2 SYDVKM. V dropped 7 bases and J dropped 7 bases, with 20 bases sitting between them.

The chain recombines TRBV25-1 with TRBJ1-6, with 8 positions matching TRBD1. The V segment lost 5 bases and the J segment 8 bases; nucleotides outside the gene matches: 8. Germline assignment: CDR1 MGHDK and CDR2 SYGVNS. The CDR3 is 15 residues long. CDR3 nucleotide sequence: TGTGCCAGCAGTCCCGGGGACAGGCGCTATTCACCCCTCCACTTT. Translating it yields CASSPGDRRYSPLHF.